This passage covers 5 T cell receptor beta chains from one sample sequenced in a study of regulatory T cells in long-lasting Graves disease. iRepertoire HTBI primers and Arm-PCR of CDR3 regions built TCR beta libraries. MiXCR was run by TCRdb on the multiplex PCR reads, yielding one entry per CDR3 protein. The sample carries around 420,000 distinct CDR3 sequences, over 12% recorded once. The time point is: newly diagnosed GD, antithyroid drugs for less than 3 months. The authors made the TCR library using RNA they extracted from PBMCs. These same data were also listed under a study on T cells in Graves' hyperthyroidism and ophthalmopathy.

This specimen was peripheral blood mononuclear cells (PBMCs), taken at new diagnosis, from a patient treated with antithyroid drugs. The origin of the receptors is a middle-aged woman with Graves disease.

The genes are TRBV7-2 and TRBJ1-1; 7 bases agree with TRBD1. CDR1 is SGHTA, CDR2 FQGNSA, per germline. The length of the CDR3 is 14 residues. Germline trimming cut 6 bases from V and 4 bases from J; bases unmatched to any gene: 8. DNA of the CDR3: TGTGCCAGCAGGCTTAAACAGGGGCCCACTGAAGCTTTCTTT. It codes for CASRLKQGPTEAFF.

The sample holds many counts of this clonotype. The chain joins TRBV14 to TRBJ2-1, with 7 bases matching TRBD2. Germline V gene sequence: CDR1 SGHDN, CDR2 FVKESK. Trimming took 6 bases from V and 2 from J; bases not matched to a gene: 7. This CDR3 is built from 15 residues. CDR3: CASSFLAAPYNEQFF. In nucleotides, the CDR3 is TGTGCCAGCAGTTTCCTAGCGGCCCCCTACAATGAGCAGTTCTTC.

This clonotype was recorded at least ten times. The CDR3: CASRRTGDTIYF. CDR3 DNA: TGTGCCAGCAGAAGGACAGGTGACACCATATATTTT. The chain is built from TRBV7-9 and TRBJ1-3; 7 positions agree with TRBD1. The germline V gene has CDR1 SEHNR and CDR2 FQNEAQ (reference sequence). Trimming took 6 bases from V and 8 from J; bases not matched to a gene: 4. The CDR3 consists of 12 residues.

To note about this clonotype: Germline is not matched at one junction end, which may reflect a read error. DNA for the CDR3: TGTGCCAACAGCTTAGATGGGGGCTCGAGTCAGCCCCAGCATTTT. It encodes CANSLDGGSSQPQHF. This chain links TRBV7-8 with TRBJ1-5; D is perhaps TRBD1 (6 bases). The CDR3 consists of 15 residues. CDR1 is SGHVS and CDR2 is FQNEAQ in the germline V gene.

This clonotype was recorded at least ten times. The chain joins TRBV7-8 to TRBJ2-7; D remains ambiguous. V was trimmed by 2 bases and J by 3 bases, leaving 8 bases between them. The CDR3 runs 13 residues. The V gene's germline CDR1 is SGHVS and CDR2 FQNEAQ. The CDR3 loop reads CASSLYHFYEQYF. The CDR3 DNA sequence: TGTGCCAGCAGCTTATACCATTTCTACGAGCAGTACTTC.